The 15 T cell receptor beta chains below all came from one sample that was sequenced in a study of blood T cell repertoires in COVID-19. Sequenced by immunoSEQ multiplex PCR; TCRdb stores in-frame clones only, minus some. Of about 100,000 clones listed, 80% are singletons. Sample: peripheral blood. The receptors stem from a woman between 65 and 79 years old with acute or convalescent COVID-19.

Only a few counts were recorded for this clone. The chain links TRBV27 to TRBJ2-2; 7 positions match TRBD2. Germline CDR1 MNHEY, CDR2 SMNVEV (reference sequence). Unmatched junction bases numbered 11, after V lost 6 bases and J lost 4 bases. CDR3 length: 16 amino acids. CDR3 in amino acids: CASRLPGLGSTGELFF. CDR3 nucleotide sequence: TGTGCCAGCAGGCTCCCTGGACTAGGGAGCACCGGGGAGCTGTTTTTT.

The genes are TRBV3-1 (or the pseudogene TRBV3-2) and TRBJ2-5, with 12 bases that match TRBD2. J was trimmed by 3 bases and V by 4 bases; bases with no gene match: 3. This CDR3 contains 15 residues. The germline V gene encodes CDR1 LGHDT and CDR2 YNNKEL (reference sequence). CDR3 sequence: CASSRRTSGKETQYF. The CDR3 DNA reads as TGTGCCAGCAGCCGACGGACTAGCGGGAAAGAGACCCAGTACTTC.

The chain couples TRBV27 to TRBJ1-2, with TRBD1 matching over 8 bases. CDR1 is MNHEY and CDR2 is SMNVEV in the germline V gene (reference sequence). This CDR3 has 12 residues. V was clipped by 6 bases and J by 8 bases; unmatched bases: 5. CDR3 sequence: CASSPTGEGYTF. The CDR3 bases are TGTGCCAGCAGCCCGACAGGGGAAGGCTACACCTTC.

V and J are TRBV19 and TRBJ2-2, with a weak D call TRBD1 (6 bases). Trimming removed 7 bases at V and 2 bases at J, with 17 bases between. The V gene's germline CDR1 is LNHDA and CDR2 SQIVND (reference sequence). This CDR3 is 16 amino acids long. Written as DNA, the CDR3 is TGTGCCAGTACCCCAGGGAGAGGGGGTAACACCGGGGAGCTGTTTTTT. This encodes CASTPGRGGNTGELFF.

The V and J genes are TRBV5-6 and TRBJ1-2; tentative D call: TRBD1 (6 bases). The CDR3 consists of 14 residues. Per the germline V gene, CDR1 is SGHDT and CDR2 is YYEEEE. Trimming took 0 bases from V and 7 from J, leaving 13 bases between them. The CDR3 loop is CASSLAPGVFGYTF. The CDR3 DNA follows: TGTGCCAGCAGCTTGGCTCCAGGGGTGTTTGGCTACACCTTC.

The genes are TRBV27 and TRBJ1-1, with 10 nucleotides matching TRBD1. This CDR3 has 15 residues. Germline lookup yields CDR1 MNHEY and CDR2 SMNVEV (reference sequence). With 7 bases clipped from V and 3 bases from J, the junction kept 8 bases outside the gene matches. The DNA for the CDR3 is TGTGCCAGCACCGCCGGACAGGGGGGATACACTGAAGCTTTCTTT. This sequence encodes CASTAGQGGYTEAFF.

The rearrangement links TRBV19 to TRBJ2-1, with D maybe TRBD1 (6 bases). The CDR3 consists of 15 residues. Trimming pared 3 bases from V and 4 bases from J, leaving 13 bases between. Germline assignment: CDR1 LNHDA and CDR2 SQIVND (reference sequence). The CDR3 nucleotides are TGTGCCAGTAGTATGGGGACAATGGTATACAATGAGCAGTTCTTC. This encodes CASSMGTMVYNEQFF.

The J gene is TRBJ1-4, the V gene TRBV9; D gene unclear. CDR3 size: 15 residues. Germline V lookup: CDR1 SGDLS, CDR2 YYNGEE. V dropped 1 base and J dropped 1 base, with 8 bases sitting between them. CDR3 bases: TGTGCCAGCAGCGTATCACACCAAACTAATGAAAAACTGTTTTTT. Protein product: CASSVSHQTNEKLFF.

The chain is built from TRBV12-3 or TRBV12-4 and TRBJ1-2; TRBD1 aligns across 12 bases. V lost 8 bases to trimming and J lost 6 bases; unmatched junction nucleotides: 4. This CDR3 has 13 residues. The CDR3 coding sequence is TGTGCCAGCGGGGGGACAGGGGGCAATGGCTACACCTTC. Translating it yields CASGGTGGNGYTF.

The chain is built from TRBV3-1 (or the pseudogene TRBV3-2) and TRBJ1-4; D gene ambiguous. The ends were cut back, 0 bases at V and 7 bases at J, with 9 bases in the middle. The CDR3 runs 14 residues. Germline CDR1 LGHDT, CDR2 YNNKEL (reference sequence). The CDR3 sequence: CASSQDSHREKLFF. In DNA form, the CDR3 reads TGTGCCAGCAGCCAAGATAGCCACCGTGAAAAACTGTTTTTT.

This rearrangement joins TRBV28 to TRBJ2-7; the match to TRBD1 covers 8 bases. This CDR3 contains 14 residues. CDR1 MDHEN and CDR2 SYDVKM come from the germline V gene. The J segment lost 6 bases and the V segment lost 9 bases, leaving 13 bases of the junction unmatched. The CDR3 loop is CARPPRQGLGEQYV. The CDR3 DNA reads TGTGCCAGACCGCCGAGACAGGGGTTAGGCGAGCAGTACGTC.

The sample holds one count of this clone. The chain links TRBV19 to TRBJ2-2, with a weak D call TRBD2 (7 bases). Germline assignment: CDR1 LNHDA and CDR2 SQIVND (reference sequence). V lost 6 bases to trimming and J lost 2 bases, with 10 bases between them. The CDR3 spans 14 residues. The CDR3 loop is CASRRGPNTGELFF. For the CDR3, the DNA is TGTGCCAGTAGGCGGGGGCCTAACACCGGGGAGCTGTTTTTT.

This sequence joins TRBV3-1 (or the pseudogene TRBV3-2) and TRBJ1-3; 9 bases agree with TRBD1. The J segment lost 7 bases and the V segment lost 6 bases, leaving 7 bases of the junction unmatched. Germline assignment: CDR1 LGHDT and CDR2 YNNKEL (reference sequence). The CDR3 loop spans 14 amino acids. The CDR3 protein is CASSYRGLENTIYF. The CDR3 region has the DNA TGTGCCAGCAGTTACAGGGGGCTTGAGAACACCATATATTTT.

This chain links TRBV19 with TRBJ2-2; TRBD1 aligns across 8 bases. The CDR3 contains 14 residues. Losses at the gene ends were 7 bases for V and 4 bases for J; bases not matched to a gene: 5. The germline V gene has CDR1 LNHDA and CDR2 SQIVND (reference sequence). The chain's CDR3 is CASTQGAATGELFF. CDR3 nucleotides: TGTGCCAGTACCCAGGGGGCAGCCACCGGGGAGCTGTTTTTT.

The chain carries TRBV23-1 and TRBJ2-7; 7 bases fit TRBD2. TRBV23-1 is filed as an ORF, its function uncertain. The ends lost 6 bases at V and 3 bases at J; junction bases unmatched: 14. The CDR3 sequence is 16 residues long. As DNA, the CDR3 is TGCGCCAGCAGCCCTTTCAGGCGGGGGAAGGGCTACGAGCAGTACGTC. Translation: CASSPFRRGKGYEQYV.